These 11 T cell receptor beta chains share one sample of origin, sequenced in a study of blood T cells in healthy people across ages. The second PCR ran about 6 to 12 cycles with a sample-barcoded 5' primer and J-beta primers. TCRdb re-derived calls from the 5' RACE reads in MiXCR, one entry per CDR3 protein. This table has roughly 500,000 distinct CDR3 sequences, roughly 29% appearing once. Sequences were obtained from blood. These TCRs come from a woman aged 70-85 years in good health.

This chain joins TRBV29-1 and TRBJ1-4, with a possible D match to TRBD1 (5 bases). The CDR3 extends over 14 amino acids. Germline CDR1 is SQVTM and CDR2 is ANQGSEA. V lost 2 bases and J 8 bases, leaving 15 bases between the germline ends. The CDR3 region is CSVETGGAGEKLFF. The CDR3 region has the DNA TGCAGCGTTGAAACGGGCGGGGCGGGAGAAAAACTGTTTTTT.

This clonotype has just a few counts. V and J are TRBV7-9 and TRBJ2-5; D gene uncertain. V shed 8 bases and J shed 3 bases, with 13 bases lying between them. CDR1 and CDR2 from the germline V gene are SEHNR and FQNEAQ (reference sequence). The CDR3 totals 13 residues. CDR3 DNA: TGTGCCAGCCGAAAGGTCCCAGAAGAGACCCAGTACTTC. Residues: CASRKVPEETQYF.

This clonotype was picked up a small number of times. This chain connects TRBV12-3 or TRBV12-4 to TRBJ2-3; 8 nucleotides match TRBD2. This CDR3 is built from 15 residues. V shed 1 base and J 7 bases; nucleotides not matched to a gene: 7. The CDR3 nucleotides read TGTGCCAGCAGTTTAGATTGGCGGGGGGTCAATACGCAGTATTTT. Protein: CASSLDWRGVNTQYF.

V usage is TRBV11-3 and J usage is TRBJ2-6; D is possibly TRBD1 (7 bases). With 5 bases removed from V and 1 base from J, the gap between germline ends came to 18 bases. CDR3 length: 18 residues. The germline V gene encodes CDR1 SGHNT and CDR2 YENEEA. The CDR3 loop reads CASSQGGTVPSGANVLTF. For the CDR3, the DNA is TGTGCCAGCAGCCAAGGAGGGACAGTTCCGTCTGGGGCCAACGTCCTGACTTTC.

This clonotype was counted at least ten times. The chain links TRBV19 to TRBJ2-7, with a weak D call TRBD1 (6 bases). The germline gives CDR1 LNHDA, CDR2 SQIVND (reference sequence). The CDR3 covers 15 residues. V lost 4 bases, J lost 7 bases, and 20 bases lay in between. CDR3 sequence (DNA): TGTGCCAGTAGTAAGGGGGAGAATCGTGGGCGAGAGCAGTACTTC. It yields the protein CASSKGENRGREQYF. Full variable domain (rest looked up from reference TRBV19 and TRBJ2-7): DGGITQSPKYLFRKEGQNVTLSCEQNLNHDAMYWYRQDPGQGLRLIYYSQIVNDFQKGDIAEGYSVSREKKESFPLTVTSAQKNPTAFYLCASSKGENRGREQYFGPGTRLTVT.

Many counts were recorded for this clonotype. The chain links TRBV20-1 to TRBJ2-7; D unclear. The V end lost 1 base, the J end lost 3 bases, and 13 bases lay between the germline ends. This CDR3 is built from 14 residues. CDR1 DFQATT and CDR2 SNEGSKA come from the germline V gene (reference sequence). The chain's CDR3 is CSARVFGTNYEQYF. The CDR3 DNA reads TGCAGTGCTAGAGTTTTTGGCACCAACTACGAGCAGTACTTC.

This clonotype was recorded a few times. The J gene is TRBJ2-7, the V gene TRBV6-2 or TRBV6-3; TRBD1 matches at 7 bases. V lost 3 bases to trimming and J lost 5 bases; unmatched junction nucleotides: 7. The CDR3 totals 14 residues. CDR1 is MNHEY and CDR2 is SVGEGT in the germline V gene. CDR3 DNA: TGTGCCAGCAGTTATCAACAGGGGACCCACGAGCAGTACTTC. It encodes CASSYQQGTHEQYF.

This clonotype showed up just a few times. The rearrangement uses TRBV3-1 and TRBJ2-7, with D perhaps TRBD2 (5 bases). The CDR3 sequence is 16 residues long. The V gene's germline CDR1 is LGHDT and CDR2 YNNKEL (reference sequence). V lost 4 bases and J lost 1, with 17 bases in between. The CDR3 DNA reads as TGTGCCAGCAGCCCAGTTACCGGGATCAGGTCCTACGAGCAGTACTTC. Translated: CASSPVTGIRSYEQYF.

This clonotype was counted a few times. The chain has TRBV14 and TRBJ1-2; D gene ambiguous. Trimming removed 1 base from V and 2 bases from J, with 14 bases in between. The germline V gene has CDR1 SGHDN and CDR2 FVKESK. This CDR3 comprises 16 residues. The CDR3 is CASSQGLGVSNYGYTF. CDR3 nucleotide sequence: TGTGCCAGCAGCCAAGGCCTTGGTGTATCCAACTATGGCTACACCTTC.

This clonotype was recorded only once. The CDR3 is CASSSMGGGDEQYF. The CDR3 nucleotides read TGTGCCAGCAGCTCGATGGGGGGCGGAGACGAGCAGTACTTC. The chain carries TRBV11-2 and TRBJ2-7; D is perhaps TRBD1 or TRBD2 (6 bases each). Germline CDR1 reads SGHAT; CDR2 reads FQNNGV. Trimming removed 4 bases at V and 5 bases at J, with 15 bases between. The CDR3 runs to 14 residues.

This clonotype was picked up a small number of times. This sequence joins TRBV6-1 and TRBJ1-2, with 11 bases fitting TRBD1. The germline V gene encodes CDR1 MNHNS and CDR2 SASEGT. The V segment lost 3 bases and the J segment 8 bases; nucleotides outside the gene matches: 8. The CDR3 is 15 amino acids. CDR3 protein: CASSDPGQGVAGYTF. The CDR3 coding sequence is TGTGCCAGCAGTGATCCGGGACAGGGGGTAGCCGGCTACACCTTC.